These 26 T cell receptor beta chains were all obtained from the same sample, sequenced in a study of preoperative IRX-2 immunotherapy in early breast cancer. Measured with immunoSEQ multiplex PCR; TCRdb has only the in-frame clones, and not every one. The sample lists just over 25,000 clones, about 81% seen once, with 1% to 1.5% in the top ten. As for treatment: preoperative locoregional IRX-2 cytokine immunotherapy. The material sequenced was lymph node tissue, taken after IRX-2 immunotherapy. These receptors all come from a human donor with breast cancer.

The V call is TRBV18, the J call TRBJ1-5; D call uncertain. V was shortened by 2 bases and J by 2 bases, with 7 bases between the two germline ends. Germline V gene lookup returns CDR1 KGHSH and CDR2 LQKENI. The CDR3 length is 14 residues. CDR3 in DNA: TGTGCCAGCTCACCAGGGAATGGCAATCAGCCCCAGCATTTT. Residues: CASSPGNGNQPQHF.

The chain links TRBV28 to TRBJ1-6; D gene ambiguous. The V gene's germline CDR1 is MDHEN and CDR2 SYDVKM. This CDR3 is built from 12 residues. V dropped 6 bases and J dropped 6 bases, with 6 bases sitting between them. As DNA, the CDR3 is TGTGCCAGCAGCACACCTAATTCACCCCTCCACTTT. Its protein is CASSTPNSPLHF. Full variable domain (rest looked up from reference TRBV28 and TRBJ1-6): DVKVTQSSRYLVKRTGEKVFLECVQDMDHENMFWYRQDPGLGLRLIYFSYDVKMKEKGDIPEGYSVSREKKERFSLILESASTNQTSMYLCASSTPNSPLHFGNGTRLTVT.

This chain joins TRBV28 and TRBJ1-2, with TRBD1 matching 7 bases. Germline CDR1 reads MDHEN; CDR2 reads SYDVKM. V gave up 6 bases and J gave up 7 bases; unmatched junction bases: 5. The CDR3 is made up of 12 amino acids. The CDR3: CASSQTGFGYTF. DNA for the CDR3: TGTGCCAGCAGCCAGACAGGGTTTGGCTACACCTTC.

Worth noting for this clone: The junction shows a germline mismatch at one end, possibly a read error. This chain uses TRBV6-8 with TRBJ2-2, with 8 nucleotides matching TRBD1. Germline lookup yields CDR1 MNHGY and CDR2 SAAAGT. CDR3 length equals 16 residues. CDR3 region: CAISRKQGANTGELFF. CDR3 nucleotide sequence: TGTGCCATCAGTAGAAAACAGGGGGCGAACACCGGGGAGCTGTTTTTT.

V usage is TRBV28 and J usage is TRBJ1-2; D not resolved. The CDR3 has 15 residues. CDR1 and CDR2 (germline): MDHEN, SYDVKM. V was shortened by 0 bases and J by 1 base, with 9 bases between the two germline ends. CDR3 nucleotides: TGTGCCAGCAGTTTATGGTCGCCGTATAACTATGGCTACACCTTC. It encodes CASSLWSPYNYGYTF.

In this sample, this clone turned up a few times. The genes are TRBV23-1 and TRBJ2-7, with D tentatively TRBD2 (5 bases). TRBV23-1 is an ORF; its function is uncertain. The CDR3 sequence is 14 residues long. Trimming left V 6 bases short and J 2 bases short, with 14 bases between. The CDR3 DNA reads TGCGCCAGCAGCCGCGAAGGACTCACCTACGAGCAGTACTTC. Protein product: CASSREGLTYEQYF.

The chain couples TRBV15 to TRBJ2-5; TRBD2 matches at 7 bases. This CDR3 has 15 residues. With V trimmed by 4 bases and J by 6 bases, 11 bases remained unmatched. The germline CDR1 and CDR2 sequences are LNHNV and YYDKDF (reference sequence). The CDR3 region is CATSKLGEGWQTQYF. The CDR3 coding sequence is TGTGCCACCAGCAAATTGGGGGAGGGTTGGCAGACCCAGTACTTC.

In DNA form, the CDR3 reads TGTGCCAGCAGTTACTCGCAGGGGGCAATCTATGGCTACACCTTC. It encodes CASSYSQGAIYGYTF. The genes are TRBV6-8 and TRBJ1-2, with 8 bases matching TRBD1. The CDR3 spans 15 residues. Germline V lookup: CDR1 MNHGY, CDR2 SAAAGT. Trimming at V came to 0 bases and at J to 4 bases, leaving 4 bases not matched to a gene.

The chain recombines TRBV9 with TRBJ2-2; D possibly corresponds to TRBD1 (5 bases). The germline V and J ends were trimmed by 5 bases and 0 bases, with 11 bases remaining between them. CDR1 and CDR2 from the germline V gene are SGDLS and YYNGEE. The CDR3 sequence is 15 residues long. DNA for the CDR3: TGTGCCAGCAGTGAGCAGGGTCCGAACACCGGGGAGCTGTTTTTT. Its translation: CASSEQGPNTGELFF.

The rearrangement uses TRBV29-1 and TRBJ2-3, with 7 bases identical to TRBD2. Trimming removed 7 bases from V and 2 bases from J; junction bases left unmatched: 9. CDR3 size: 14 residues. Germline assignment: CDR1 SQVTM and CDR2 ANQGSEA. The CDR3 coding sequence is TGCAGCGCTGGGCGCGGGAGCTACACAGATACGCAGTATTTT. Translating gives CSAGRGSYTDTQYF.

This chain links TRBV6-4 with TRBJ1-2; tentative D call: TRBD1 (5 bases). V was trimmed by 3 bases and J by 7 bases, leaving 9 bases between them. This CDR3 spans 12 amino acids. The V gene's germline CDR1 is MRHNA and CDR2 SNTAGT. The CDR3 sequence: CASSEAGLGYTF. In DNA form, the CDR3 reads TGTGCCAGCAGTGAAGCAGGGCTTGGCTACACCTTC.

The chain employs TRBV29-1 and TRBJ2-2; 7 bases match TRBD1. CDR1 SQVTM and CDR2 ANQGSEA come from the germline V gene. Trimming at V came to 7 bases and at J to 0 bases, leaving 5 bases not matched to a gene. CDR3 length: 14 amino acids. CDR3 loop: CSALGQANTGELFF. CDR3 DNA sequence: TGCAGCGCCCTCGGACAGGCGAACACCGGGGAGCTGTTTTTT.

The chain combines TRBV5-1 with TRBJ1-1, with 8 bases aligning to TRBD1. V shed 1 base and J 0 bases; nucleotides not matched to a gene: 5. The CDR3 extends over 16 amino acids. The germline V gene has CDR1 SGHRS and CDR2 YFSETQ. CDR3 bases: TGCGCCAGCAGCTTGCAGGGGGCTGGGATGAACACTGAAGCTTTCTTT. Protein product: CASSLQGAGMNTEAFF.

CDR3 DNA sequence: TGTGCCAGCAGCCAAGTCCCGGGACAGGGTGGAGATGAGCAGTTCTTC. This codes for CASSQVPGQGGDEQFF. The genes are TRBV11-3 and TRBJ2-1; 9 bases line up with TRBD1. The CDR3 totals 16 residues. The trim removed 5 bases at V and 8 bases at J, leaving 13 bases unmatched. CDR1 and CDR2 from the germline V gene are SGHNT and YENEEA.

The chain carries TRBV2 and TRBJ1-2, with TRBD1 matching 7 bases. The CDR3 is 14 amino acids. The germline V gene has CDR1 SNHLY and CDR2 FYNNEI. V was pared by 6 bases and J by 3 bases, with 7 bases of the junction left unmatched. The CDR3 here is CASRGPGQHYGYTF. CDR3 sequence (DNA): TGTGCCAGCAGGGGCCCGGGACAGCACTATGGCTACACCTTC.

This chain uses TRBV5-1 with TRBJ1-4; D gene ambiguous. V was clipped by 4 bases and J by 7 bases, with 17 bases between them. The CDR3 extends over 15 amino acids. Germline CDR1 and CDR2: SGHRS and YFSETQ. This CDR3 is CASSVDGQTGEKLFF. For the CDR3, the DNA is TGCGCCAGCAGCGTAGACGGCCAAACGGGTGAAAAACTGTTTTTT. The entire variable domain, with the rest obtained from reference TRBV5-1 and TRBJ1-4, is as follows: KAGVTQTPRYLIKTRGQQVTLSCSPISGHRSVSWYQQTPGQGLQFLFEYFSETQRNKGNFPGRFSGRQFSNSRSEMNVSTLELGDSALYLCASSVDGQTGEKLFFGSGTQLSVL.

The DNA of the CDR3 is TGTGCCTGGAGTGTAAGGGGTAGTAGAGAAGCCACCGGGGAGCTGTTTTTT. Its translation is CAWSVRGSREATGELFF. The rearrangement joins TRBV30 to TRBJ2-2; tentatively, D is TRBD1 (5 bases). Deletions cut 0 bases from V and 4 bases from J, with 18 bases between. The CDR3 spans 17 residues. CDR1 is GTSNPN, CDR2 SVGIG, per germline (reference sequence).

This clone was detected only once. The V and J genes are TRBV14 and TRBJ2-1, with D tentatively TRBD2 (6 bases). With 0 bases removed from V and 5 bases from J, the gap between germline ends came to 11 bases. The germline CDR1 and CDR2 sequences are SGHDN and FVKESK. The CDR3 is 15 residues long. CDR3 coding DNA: TGTGCCAGCAGCCAAGAGCTAGCGACCAACAATGAGCAGTTCTTC. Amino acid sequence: CASSQELATNNEQFF.

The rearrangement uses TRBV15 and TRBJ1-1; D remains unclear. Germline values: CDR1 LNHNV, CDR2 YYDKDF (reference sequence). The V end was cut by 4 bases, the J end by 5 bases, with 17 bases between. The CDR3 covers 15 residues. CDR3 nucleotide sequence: TGTGCCACCAGCACTCCCGGAGGGTTGGTAACTGAAGCTTTCTTT. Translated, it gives CATSTPGGLVTEAFF.

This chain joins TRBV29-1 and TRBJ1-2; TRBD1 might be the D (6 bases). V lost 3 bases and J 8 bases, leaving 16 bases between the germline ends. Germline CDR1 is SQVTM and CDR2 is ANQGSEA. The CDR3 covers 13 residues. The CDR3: CSVDSRDKGGYTF. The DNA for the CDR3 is TGCAGCGTTGATAGTAGGGACAAGGGCGGCTACACCTTC.

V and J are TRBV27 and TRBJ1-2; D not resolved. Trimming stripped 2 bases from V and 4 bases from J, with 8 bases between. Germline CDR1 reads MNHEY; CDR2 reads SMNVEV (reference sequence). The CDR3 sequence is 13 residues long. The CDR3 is CASSLRAGYGYTF. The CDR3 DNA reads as TGTGCCAGCAGTTTACGAGCCGGCTATGGCTACACCTTC.

The CDR3 bases are TGTGCCAGCAGGGGACTAGCCGACAATGAGCAGTTCTTC. The encoded protein is CASRGLADNEQFF. The chain is built from TRBV6-8 and TRBJ2-1; 9 nucleotides line up with TRBD2. The germline V gene has CDR1 MNHGY and CDR2 SAAAGT. This CDR3 contains 13 residues. The V segment lost 6 bases and the J segment 5 bases; nucleotides outside the gene matches: 2.

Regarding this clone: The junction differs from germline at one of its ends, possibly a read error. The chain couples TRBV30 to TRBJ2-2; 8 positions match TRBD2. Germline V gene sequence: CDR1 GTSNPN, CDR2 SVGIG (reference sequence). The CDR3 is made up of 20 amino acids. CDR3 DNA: TGTGCCTGGAGTGGGACCCCCCGGGGGGGTACGTGGGTTGACACCGGAGAGCTGTTTTTT. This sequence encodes CAWSGTPRGGTWVDTGELFF.

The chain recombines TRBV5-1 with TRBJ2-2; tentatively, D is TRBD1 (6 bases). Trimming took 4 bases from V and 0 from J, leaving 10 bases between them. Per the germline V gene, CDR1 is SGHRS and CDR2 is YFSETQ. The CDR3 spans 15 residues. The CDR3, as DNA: TGCGCCAGCAGCATGGACAGTCCGAACACCGGGGAGCTGTTTTTT. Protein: CASSMDSPNTGELFF.

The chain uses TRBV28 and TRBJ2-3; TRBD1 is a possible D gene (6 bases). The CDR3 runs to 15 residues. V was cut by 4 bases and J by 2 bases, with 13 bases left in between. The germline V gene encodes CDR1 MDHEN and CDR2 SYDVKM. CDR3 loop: CASSSAGAPTDTQYF. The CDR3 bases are TGTGCCAGCAGTTCCGCAGGGGCCCCCACAGATACGCAGTATTTT.

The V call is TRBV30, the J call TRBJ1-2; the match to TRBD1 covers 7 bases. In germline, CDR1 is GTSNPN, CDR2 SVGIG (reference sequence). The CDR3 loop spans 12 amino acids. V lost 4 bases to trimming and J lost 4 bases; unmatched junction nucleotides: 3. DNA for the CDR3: TGTGCCTGGAACCCAGGGGGCTATGGCTACACCTTC. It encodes CAWNPGGYGYTF.